This TCR beta chain was profiled in a study of human T cells and chemical hapten exposure. About the research overall: For the roughly 24-week duration of the study, patients were given weekly doses of diphenylcyclopropenone on the scalp.

Time point given: patch test 2, 6 weeks after DPC sensitization. Treatment: therapeutic diphenylcyclopropenone sensitization with weekly scalp DPC. With regard to this clonotype: Antigen unknown.

Study results and limitations: The presence of alopecia in the donors means their immune response may differ from healthy people's. Counts of expanded TCRs (at PT1) showed a positive correlation with patch test score.

Unique molecular identifiers were linked by the library to individual cDNA molecules. From the RACE reads, TCRdb called clonotypes with MiXCR, one entry per CDR3 protein. The table has 75,000 to 95,000 distinct CDR3 sequences, approximately 9.9% seen once. Germline lookup yields CDR1 SGHRS and CDR2 YFSETQ. CDR3 length: 12 residues. V shed 5 bases and J shed 3 bases, with 5 bases lying between them. Sequenced here: whole blood, sampled in connection with sensitization to the hapten diphenylcyclopropenone (DPC). This chain links TRBV5-1 with TRBJ2-2, with D uncertain. The receptor was isolated from a man in his forties or fifties with alopecia areata. Some clones in this sample may be carry-over from other donors' samples. CDR3 DNA sequence: TGCGCCAGCAGTCGAGACACCGGGGAGCTGTTTTTT. It yields the protein CASSRDTGELFF. Looking up the rest from reference TRBV5-1 and TRBJ2-2 gives the full variable domain: KAGVTQTPRYLIKTRGQQVTLSCSPISGHRSVSWYQQTPGQGLQFLFEYFSETQRNKGNFPGRFSGRQFSNSRSEMNVSTLELGDSALYLCASSRDTGELFFGEGSRLTVL.